Shown below are 18 T cell receptor beta chains from a single sample sequenced in a study of shared clonotypes between healthy human individuals. TCRdb keeps only in-frame clones here, not all; method: immunoSEQ multiplex PCR. The sample includes over 95,000 clones, more than 65% of them seen just once. Sequenced sample: memory CD8+ T cells sorted from blood. Subset reported: CD45RO+ cells pooled with CCR7-negative TemRA cells. These receptors were taken from a woman younger than 45 in good health.

The gene calls are TRBV5-6 and TRBJ2-7; D may be TRBD1 (7 bases). V was clipped by 0 bases and J by 6 bases, with 19 bases between them. This CDR3 is built from 16 residues. Germline CDR1 SGHDT, CDR2 YYEEEE. CDR3 coding DNA: TGTGCCAGCAGCTTGGCCCTGACAGGGCTGGAGGGCGAGCAGTACTTC. It translates to CASSLALTGLEGEQYF.

The chain couples TRBV9 to TRBJ1-3; 9 bases map to TRBD1. CDR1 and CDR2 from the germline V gene are SGDLS and YYNGEE. This CDR3 region has 17 residues. Trimming took 4 bases from V and 3 from J; bases not matched to a gene: 11. The CDR3 spells CASSSVTGQGYGNTIYF. DNA of the CDR3: TGTGCCAGCAGCTCTGTAACGGGACAGGGCTATGGAAACACCATATATTTT.

The chain couples TRBV6-1 to TRBJ2-1, with D unresolved. The V and J ends lost 1 base and 5 bases respectively, with 6 bases between them. The CDR3 has 13 amino acids. The germline gives CDR1 MNHNS, CDR2 SASEGT. CDR3 sequence: CASSEGSNNEQFF. As DNA, the CDR3 is TGTGCCAGCAGTGAAGGGTCGAACAATGAGCAGTTCTTC.

The rearrangement links TRBV27 to TRBJ2-1; TRBD2 matches at 9 bases. Germline CDR1 MNHEY, CDR2 SMNVEV (reference sequence). The length of the CDR3 is 15 residues. The trim removed 5 bases at V and 5 bases at J, leaving 7 bases unmatched. Written as DNA, the CDR3 is TGTGCCAGCAGTATCTTAGCGGGAGTACACAATGAGCAGTTCTTC. Translation: CASSILAGVHNEQFF.

This clone was picked up a small number of times. V is TRBV9 and J is TRBJ2-2; D remains ambiguous. Germline V gene lookup returns CDR1 SGDLS and CDR2 YYNGEE. The germline V and J ends were trimmed by 0 bases and 5 bases, with 5 bases remaining between them. The CDR3 sequence is 13 residues long. As DNA, the CDR3 is TGTGCCAGCAGCGTAGTGAGGACCGGGGAGCTGTTTTTT. Encoded protein: CASSVVRTGELFF.

This clone was counted a single time. The chain is built from TRBV2 and TRBJ2-7; D call uncertain. The V gene's germline CDR1 is SNHLY and CDR2 FYNNEI. Trimming cost V 3 bases and J 5 bases, with 17 bases left between them. This CDR3 is built from 15 residues. The CDR3, as DNA: TGTGCCAGCAGTGAGTCTTTAGGGTCTAACCACGAGCAGTACTTC. It codes for CASSESLGSNHEQYF.

V gene TRBV7-2 combines with J gene TRBJ1-3; no reliable D call. Trimming shortened V by 2 bases and J by 0 bases, and 8 bases separated the two germline ends. Looked up from germline, CDR1 is SGHTA and CDR2 is FQGNSA. CDR3 size: 15 residues. CDR3 residues: CASSLSLGSGNTIYF. The CDR3 DNA follows: TGTGCCAGCAGCTTATCCCTAGGCTCTGGAAACACCATATATTTT.

J is TRBJ1-3 and V is TRBV9, with TRBD1 matching over 9 bases. Germline assignment: CDR1 SGDLS and CDR2 YYNGEE. The CDR3 length is 17 residues. V lost 3 bases, J lost 3 bases, and 10 bases stayed unmatched. CDR3 nucleotides: TGTGCCAGCAGCGCTTACTCTGGGACAGGGTATGGAAACACCATATATTTT. This sequence encodes CASSAYSGTGYGNTIYF.

The chain recombines TRBV2 with TRBJ2-7; a possible D gene is TRBD2 (7 bases). CDR3 length equals 15 residues. CDR1 is SNHLY and CDR2 is FYNNEI in the germline V gene. V shed 1 base and J shed 0 bases, with 10 bases lying between them. The CDR3 DNA follows: TGTGCCAGCAGTGAAGAGGGGGGGTTCTCCTACGAGCAGTACTTC. This codes for CASSEEGGFSYEQYF. The full variable domain, rest sourced from reference TRBV2 and TRBJ2-7, is EPEVTQTPSHQVTQMGQEVILRCVPISNHLYFYWYRQILGQKVEFLVSFYNNEISEKSEIFDDQFSVERPDGSNFTLKIRSTKLEDSAMYFCASSEEGGFSYEQYFGPGTRLTVT.

The chain joins TRBV6-1 to TRBJ2-7; 13 bases match TRBD2. The V gene end was trimmed by 6 bases and the J gene end by 6 bases; junction bases not matched to a gene: 8. CDR3 length equals 15 residues. Germline V gene data show CDR1 as MNHNS and CDR2 as SASEGT. In nucleotides, the CDR3 is TGTGCCAGCAGGAGGACTAGCGGGAGTGTCCTCGAGCAGTACTTC. Its protein product is CASRRTSGSVLEQYF.

The CDR3 sequence is CASSQTTSGSYEQYF. The CDR3 DNA follows: TGCGCCAGCAGCCAAACGACTAGCGGGAGCTACGAGCAGTACTTC. This rearrangement joins TRBV4-1 to TRBJ2-5; 12 bases are shared with TRBD2. Near its end, the DNA agrees better with TRBJ2-7, so the J call may be wrong. The germline V gene encodes CDR1 MGHRA and CDR2 YSYEKL. The CDR3 consists of 15 residues.

The rearrangement links TRBV30 to TRBJ2-7; TRBD2 is a possible D gene (5 bases). Germline V CDR1 and CDR2: GTSNPN, SVGIG (reference sequence). The V gene lost 3 bases and the J gene lost 2 bases, with 11 bases spanning the gap. The CDR3 length is 13 residues. CDR3 loop: CAWSSGITYEQYF. For the CDR3, the DNA is TGTGCCTGGAGCTCGGGGATAACCTACGAGCAGTACTTC.

The rearrangement uses TRBV18 and TRBJ2-7; TRBD1 might be the D (6 bases). Germline assignment: CDR1 KGHSH and CDR2 LQKENI. V was shortened by 5 bases and J by 5 bases, with 16 bases between the two germline ends. The length of the CDR3 is 14 residues. CDR3 sequence: CASSSSGVPDEQYF. CDR3 coding DNA: TGTGCCAGCTCATCGTCAGGGGTTCCTGACGAGCAGTACTTC.

CDR3 DNA: TGTGCCAGCAGTTACGGCCATGAGGGAGCTGAAGCTTTCTTT. Amino acids: CASSYGHEGAEAFF. The rearrangement uses TRBV6-6 and TRBJ1-1; D remains unclear. Trimming left V 2 bases short and J 6 bases short, with 13 bases between. There are 14 residues in the CDR3. CDR1 and CDR2 from the germline V gene are MNHNY and SVGAGI (reference sequence).

In this sample, this clone turned up a few times. The J gene is TRBJ2-6, the V gene TRBV28; D ambiguous. The germline V gene has CDR1 MDHEN and CDR2 SYDVKM. The V end was cut by 7 bases, the J end by 2 bases, with 12 bases between. The CDR3 is made up of 15 amino acids. The CDR3 reads CASTQSETGANVLTF. Here the CDR3 DNA reads TGTGCCAGCACCCAATCAGAGACTGGGGCCAACGTCCTGACTTTC. Drawing the rest from reference TRBV28 and TRBJ2-6, the complete variable domain is DVKVTQSSRYLVKRTGEKVFLECVQDMDHENMFWYRQDPGLGLRLIYFSYDVKMKEKGDIPEGYSVSREKKERFSLILESASTNQTSMYLCASTQSETGANVLTFGAGSRLTVL.

The V and J genes are TRBV5-1 and TRBJ2-3; TRBD2 is a possible D gene (6 bases). The CDR3 is made up of 14 amino acids. Germline values: CDR1 SGHRS, CDR2 YFSETQ. V lost 3 bases, J lost 3 bases, and 11 bases lay in between. The CDR3: CASSYGTLTDTQYF. The CDR3, as DNA: TGCGCCAGCAGCTATGGGACTTTGACAGATACGCAGTATTTT.

This clone was detected a few times. The chain links TRBV12-5 to TRBJ2-7; weak D call: TRBD1 (7 bases). The CDR3 runs 19 residues. Germline V CDR1 and CDR2: LGHNT, FRNRAP. The V gene lost 0 bases and the J gene lost 2 bases, with 23 bases spanning the gap. The CDR3 loop is CASGLVRPLRGWTTYEQYF. The DNA for the CDR3 is TGTGCTAGTGGTTTGGTAAGGCCCCTCAGGGGGTGGACTACCTACGAGCAGTACTTC.

The chain carries TRBV29-1 and TRBJ1-2; 10 bases are shared with TRBD1. The J segment lost 5 bases and the V segment lost 4 bases, leaving 7 bases of the junction unmatched. The CDR3 contains 14 residues. Per germline, CDR1 SQVTM and CDR2 ANQGSEA. CDR3 in amino acids: CSVAGGTGVYGYTF. The CDR3 coding sequence is TGCAGCGTTGCAGGCGGGACAGGGGTTTATGGCTACACCTTC.